The rows below give T cell receptor beta chains drawn from one sample of a study of OX40 agonist ivuxolimab in advanced cancers. Sequenced by immunoSEQ multiplex PCR; TCRdb stores in-frame clones only, minus some. There are about 7,300 clones in the sample; around 86% occur only once, and 70% to 75% lies in the top ten. The starting material was CD4+ or CD8+ T cells sorted from blood, obtained in a trial of the OX40 agonist ivuxolimab. Receptor source: an adult with an advanced solid tumor such as melanoma, head and neck, liver or kidney cancer. The CDR3 runs from the conserved cysteine through the conserved F or W.

>TRBV6-5|TRBJ2-1
CASTSGGAYNEQFF
>TRBV5-4|TRBJ1-1
CASSLTINTEAFF
>TRBV11-1|TRBJ2-3
CASSGGLGATDTQYF
>TRBV7-6|TRBJ2-7
CASSLATLASVGEQYF
>TRBV25-1|TRBJ2-5
CASSARTGTQETQYF
>TRBV15|TRBJ1-2
CATSRDTQNYGYTF
>TRBV11-2|TRBJ2-5
CASSLTRLAGVKETQYF
>TRBV2|TRBJ2-3
CASSEGPSTSTDTQYF
>TRBV4-1|TRBJ2-7
CASSQAGGAYEQYF
>TRBV27|TRBJ2-6
CASSGSGANVLTF
>TRBV6-5|TRBJ2-1
CASSGGLVLWGEQFF
>TRBV29-1|TRBJ2-1
CSVDGQVSYNEQFF
>TRBV9|TRBJ2-1
CASSVATTVGAGGLPYNEQFF
>TRBV19|TRBJ1-2
CASSVTGSADYGYTF
>TRBV7-6|TRBJ1-6
CASSLEVGYNSPLHF
>TRBV5-5|TRBJ1-6
CASSFDGTTDLSSPLHF
>TRBV29-1|TRBJ1-1
CSVGEGVTEAFF
>TRBV7-5|TRBJ1-2
CASSPSVVDGYTF
>TRBV18|TRBJ1-4
CASSPELFNEKLFF
>TRBV14|TRBJ2-6
CASSQAGLKPGSGANVLTF
>TRBV9|TRBJ1-5
CASSLTGDDNQPQHF
>TRBV25-1|TRBJ2-7
CASSEPGQGREQYF
>TRBV7-9|TRBJ1-4
CASSASGTVEKLFF
>TRBV19|TRBJ1-2
CASSFQGGDGYTF
>TRBV30|TRBJ2-3
CAWSGSGGASADTQYF
>TRBV28|TRBJ1-5
CASSFATPGSNQPQHF
>TRBV7-6|TRBJ1-5
CASSLLGGNQPQHF
>TRBV19|TRBJ2-7
CASGLGTSYEQYF
>TRBV6-5|TRBJ1-1
CASRLFRESNTEAFF
>TRBV7-6|TRBJ2-1
CASSAGDWYNEQFF
>TRBV27|TRBJ2-3
CASSTWDGGTDTQYF
>TRBV2|TRBJ2-7
CASAGTDYEQYF
>TRBV7-9|TRBJ2-7
CASSSPGRGYEQYF
>TRBV6-1|TRBJ1-6
CASSARTGDNSPLHF
>TRBV9|TRBJ2-7
CASSDRDFPYEQYF
>TRBV27|TRBJ2-7
CASSRLAGGRYEQYF
>TRBV6-5|TRBJ2-1
CASSDGTDYNEQFF
>TRBV15|TRBJ1-1
CATSTWDTEAFF
>TRBV5-1|TRBJ1-1
CASTTAGGHTEAFF
>TRBV30|TRBJ1-5
CAWGVGGTTNQPQHF